The 12 T cell receptor beta chains below all came from one sample that was sequenced in a study of shared clonotypes between healthy human individuals. TCRdb's table, derived via immunoSEQ multiplex PCR, lists solely in-frame clones and lacks some. The sample yields approximately 2,300,000 clones, around 92% seen once. Sequenced: naive CD4+ T cells from PBMCs. Subset noted: CD45RA+ positively selected. These receptors were collected from a man aged 18 to 35 in good health. Some clones in this sample may be carry-over from other donors' samples.

This chain links TRBV29-1 with TRBJ2-7; D may be TRBD2 (5 bases). The CDR3 is 13 residues long. Germline CDR1 and CDR2: SQVTM and ANQGSEA. V dropped 4 bases and J dropped 2 bases, with 12 bases sitting between them. CDR3 amino acids: CSVGRTPTYEQYF. The CDR3 coding sequence is TGCAGCGTTGGAAGGACTCCAACCTACGAGCAGTACTTC.

The chain uses TRBV19 and TRBJ2-1; TRBD2 agrees at 14 bases. Germline V gene lookup returns CDR1 LNHDA and CDR2 SQIVND (reference sequence). CDR3 size: 14 residues. The ends lost 10 bases at V and 8 bases at J; junction bases unmatched: 7. CDR3 bases: TGTGCCACCAGACTAGCGGGAGGGCCCTATGAGCAGTTCTTC. Its translation is CATRLAGGPYEQFF.

The chain recombines TRBV4-1 with TRBJ1-1, with a weak D call TRBD1 (5 bases). Trimming pared 1 base from V and 0 bases from J, leaving 9 bases between. This CDR3 spans 15 amino acids. CDR1 is MGHRA and CDR2 is YSYEKL in the germline V gene. The CDR3 DNA reads TGCGCCAGCAGCCAAGGACAGTCAATGAACACTGAAGCTTTCTTT. This translates into CASSQGQSMNTEAFF.

This chain joins TRBV9 and TRBJ2-3; 10 bases align to TRBD1. The trim removed 4 bases at V and 3 bases at J, leaving 8 bases unmatched. The germline V gene encodes CDR1 SGDLS and CDR2 YYNGEE. The CDR3 contains 16 residues. Here the CDR3 DNA reads TGTGCCAGCAGCCGACAGGGGGCAATTATGACAGATACGCAGTATTTT. Amino acid sequence: CASSRQGAIMTDTQYF. Based on the CDR3 plus reference TRBV9 and TRBJ2-3, the full variable domain is DSGVTQTPKHLITATGQRVTLRCSPRSGDLSVYWYQQSLDQGLQFLIQYYNGEERAKGNILERFSAQQFPDLHSELNLSSLELGDSALYFCASSRQGAIMTDTQYFGPGTRLTVL.

On this clone itself: The same CDR3 also results from other DNA sequences found in this sample. The genes are TRBV19 and TRBJ2-7; 9 nucleotides align to TRBD1. Germline V gene lookup returns CDR1 LNHDA and CDR2 SQIVND (reference sequence). The CDR3 sequence is 14 residues long. Trimming at V came to 6 bases and at J to 1 base, leaving 4 bases not matched to a gene. The chain's CDR3 is CASSTGTGSYEQYF. CDR3 in DNA: TGTGCCAGTAGCACCGGGACAGGGTCCTACGAGCAGTACTTC.

The chain couples TRBV9 to TRBJ2-7; D is unresolved. Germline V CDR1 and CDR2: SGDLS, YYNGEE. The CDR3 covers 14 residues. The V gene lost 0 bases and the J gene lost 3 bases, with 10 bases spanning the gap. The CDR3 region is CASSVVQDGYEQYF. DNA of the CDR3: TGTGCCAGCAGCGTAGTGCAGGACGGCTACGAGCAGTACTTC. Based on the CDR3 plus reference TRBV9 and TRBJ2-7, the full variable domain is DSGVTQTPKHLITATGQRVTLRCSPRSGDLSVYWYQQSLDQGLQFLIQYYNGEERAKGNILERFSAQQFPDLHSELNLSSLELGDSALYFCASSVVQDGYEQYFGPGTRLTVT.

This clone was detected only once. The chain combines TRBV9 with TRBJ2-5, with unresolved D. Trimming took off 0 bases at V and 2 bases at J, with 5 bases between the two ends. From germline, CDR1 is SGDLS and CDR2 YYNGEE. The CDR3 runs 13 residues. The CDR3 protein is CASSVAWQETQYF. DNA of the CDR3: TGTGCCAGCAGCGTAGCTTGGCAAGAGACCCAGTACTTC.

The rearrangement links TRBV5-4 to TRBJ2-7; a possible D gene is TRBD1 (5 bases). This CDR3 is built from 13 residues. V gave up 4 bases and J gave up 3 bases, with 11 bases separating them. Germline V gene data show CDR1 as SGHNT and CDR2 as YYREEE (reference sequence). The CDR3 loop is CASSAYRGYEQYF. CDR3 sequence (DNA): TGTGCCAGCAGCGCGTATAGGGGCTACGAGCAGTACTTC.

This clone showed up just once. This chain joins TRBV6-1 and TRBJ2-1; 12 bases align to TRBD2. From germline, CDR1 is MNHNS and CDR2 SASEGT. Trimming at V came to 3 bases and at J to 3 bases, leaving 6 bases not matched to a gene. This CDR3 is built from 17 residues. CDR3 loop: CASSESRTSGNYNEQFF. The CDR3 DNA follows: TGTGCCAGCAGTGAGAGCCGGACTAGCGGGAACTACAATGAGCAGTTCTTC.

Points on this clone: In the same sample, other DNA sequences code for this CDR3. The chain links TRBV7-2 to TRBJ1-2; D possibly corresponds to TRBD1 (6 bases). V lost 3 bases to trimming and J lost 2 bases, with 7 bases between them. This CDR3 has 13 residues. Per germline, CDR1 SGHTA and CDR2 FQGNSA. As DNA, the CDR3 is TGTGCCAGCAGCTTTGGACAGAACTATGGCTACACCTTC. Translated: CASSFGQNYGYTF.

This clone was seen a single time. This sequence joins TRBV28 and TRBJ2-7; 10 bases are a match to TRBD1. V shed 7 bases, J shed 5 bases, and the junction held 17 bases outside the gene matches. This CDR3 has 17 amino acids. Germline lookup yields CDR1 MDHEN and CDR2 SYDVKM. CDR3 sequence (DNA): TGTGCCAGCACCACCACCGCCCGACAGGGGGCTCCTAACGAGCAGTACTTC. Protein product: CASTTTARQGAPNEQYF.

This clone came up once. The chain carries TRBV18 and TRBJ2-5; D is perhaps TRBD1 (5 bases). V dropped 3 bases and J dropped 2 bases, with 10 bases sitting between them. CDR1 and CDR2 from the germline V gene are KGHSH and LQKENI. The CDR3 has 14 amino acids. The CDR3 coding sequence is TGTGCCAGCTCACCCGACAGTAGACAAGAGACCCAGTACTTC. Its translation: CASSPDSRQETQYF.